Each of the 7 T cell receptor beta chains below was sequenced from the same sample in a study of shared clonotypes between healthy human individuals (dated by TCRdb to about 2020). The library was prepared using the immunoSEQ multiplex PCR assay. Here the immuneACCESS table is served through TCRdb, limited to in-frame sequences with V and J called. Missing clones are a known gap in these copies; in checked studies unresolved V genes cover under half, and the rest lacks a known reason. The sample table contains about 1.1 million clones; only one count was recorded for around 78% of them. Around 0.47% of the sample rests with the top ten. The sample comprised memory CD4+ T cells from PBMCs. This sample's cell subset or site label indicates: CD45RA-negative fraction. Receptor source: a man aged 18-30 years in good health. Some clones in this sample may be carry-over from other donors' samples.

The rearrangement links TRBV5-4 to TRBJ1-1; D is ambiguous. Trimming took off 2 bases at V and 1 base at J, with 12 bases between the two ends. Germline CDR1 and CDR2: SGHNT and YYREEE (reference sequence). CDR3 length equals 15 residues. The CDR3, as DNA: TGTGCCAGCAGCTTACCGCGGGTGGGGAACACTGAAGCTTTCTTT. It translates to CASSLPRVGNTEAFF.

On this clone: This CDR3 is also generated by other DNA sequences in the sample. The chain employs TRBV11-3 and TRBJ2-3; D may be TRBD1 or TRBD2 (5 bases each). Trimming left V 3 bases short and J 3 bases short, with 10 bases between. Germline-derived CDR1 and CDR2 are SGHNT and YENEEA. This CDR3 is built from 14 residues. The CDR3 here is CASSLGRATDTQYF. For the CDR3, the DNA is TGTGCCAGCAGCTTGGGGCGGGCGACAGATACGCAGTATTTT.

This chain's CDR3 is CASSLEGYADTQYF. The DNA of the CDR3 is TGTGCCAGCAGCTTAGAGGGCTACGCAGATACGCAGTATTTT. The chain employs TRBV7-2 and TRBJ2-3; D remains ambiguous. CDR1 and CDR2 from the germline V gene are SGHTA and FQGNSA. This CDR3 has 14 residues. The ends were cut back, 1 base at V and 4 bases at J, with 9 bases in the middle.

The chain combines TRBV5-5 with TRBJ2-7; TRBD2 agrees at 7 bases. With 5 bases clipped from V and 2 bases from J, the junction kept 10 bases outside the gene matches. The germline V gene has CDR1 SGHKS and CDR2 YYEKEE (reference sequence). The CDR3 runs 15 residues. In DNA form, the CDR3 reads TGTGCCAGCAGTAACCGGGGGGAAAACACCTACGAGCAGTACTTC. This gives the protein CASSNRGENTYEQYF.

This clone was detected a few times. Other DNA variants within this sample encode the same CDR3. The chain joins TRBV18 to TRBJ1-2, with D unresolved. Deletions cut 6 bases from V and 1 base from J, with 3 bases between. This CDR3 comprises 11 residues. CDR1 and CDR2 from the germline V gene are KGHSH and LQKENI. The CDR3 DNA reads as TGTGCCAGCTCGGGTAACTATGGCTACACCTTC. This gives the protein CASSGNYGYTF.

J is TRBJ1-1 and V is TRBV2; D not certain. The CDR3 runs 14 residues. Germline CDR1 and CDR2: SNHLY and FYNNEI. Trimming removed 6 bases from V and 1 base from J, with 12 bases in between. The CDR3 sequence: CASRGGRSNTEAFF. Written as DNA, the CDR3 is TGTGCCAGCAGGGGAGGACGTTCGAACACTGAAGCTTTCTTT.

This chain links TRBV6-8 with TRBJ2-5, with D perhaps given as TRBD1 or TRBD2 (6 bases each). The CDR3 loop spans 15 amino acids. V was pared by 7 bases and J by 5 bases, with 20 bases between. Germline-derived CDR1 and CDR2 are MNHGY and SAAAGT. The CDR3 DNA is TGTGCCAGCATAAGGGAAGGGGGGCGAAACGAGACCCAGTACTTC. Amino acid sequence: CASIREGGRNETQYF.